The rows below give T cell receptor beta chains drawn from one sample of a study of control samples from healthy donors and cancer patients. The assay was immunoSEQ multiplex PCR, and TCRdb's table has in-frame clones only and misses some. In the table there are 130,000 or so clones, 85% to 95% of which are singletons. Sequenced: blood. Receptors were obtained from a man aged 35 to 55 in good health. Both conserved end residues are part of each CDR3.

V gene,CDR3 protein
TRBV6-5,CASSLGDGSGGYTF
TRBV4-3,CASSQDGVNSPLHF
TRBV5-6,CASSLGPNTEAFF
TRBV12-3/TRBV12-4,CASSENTIYF
TRBV4-1,CASSQGNRVGETQYF
TRBV18,CASSPRYEQYF
TRBV12-3/TRBV12-4,CASSPDRIQYF
TRBV7-6,CASSLIRDGARNTIYF
TRBV10-1,CASSEDRLSPLHF
TRBV4-1,CASSPYLKETQYF
TRBV5-4,CASSSADSRKETQYF
TRBV30,CAWTLKGQGNQPQHF
TRBV28,CASSEIGQTNYGYTF
TRBV27,CASSPLQGHYTF
TRBV3-1/TRBV3-2,CASSFSSFTYGYTF
TRBV7-3,CASSARTGGHNEQFF
TRBV6-1,CASSEARSAGGYTF
TRBV11-2,CASSSGQTYEQYF
TRBV6-5,CASSNGQGAGNGYTF
TRBV28,CASSLGRIISNQPQHF
TRBV4-3,CASSQDTGPVNEKLFF
TRBV5-1,CASSSSGGVYNEQFF
TRBV6-1,CASSTIVNTEAFF
TRBV14,CASSQDRGGGGRETQYF
TRBV5-4,CASRPPGLADREQYF
TRBV5-1,CASSLVTGRNEKLFF
TRBV19,CASSIWGSNQPQHF
TRBV6-5,CASSPGRTWDTQYF
TRBV7-2,CASSPQGGADTQYF
TRBV5-1,CASSLEGGSTEKLFF
TRBV5-1,CASSLGTNQETQYF
TRBV28,CASSPGTRRQLPYGYTF
TRBV9,CASSRRGSPYEQYF